Listed here is a single T cell receptor (beta chain). These data are taken from a study of blood T cell repertoires in COVID-19. Study context: There were acute and convalescent COVID-19 samples, and they came from the United States, Italy and Spain. Sample material is recorded as cDNA or gDNA derived from T cells, B-cell-depleted T cells, or PBMCs.

Some clones are missing from TCRdb's copy, which holds only in-frame ones; the method was immunoSEQ multiplex PCR. The table records approximately 240,000 clones, around 85% of them present only once. What was sequenced was peripheral blood. This receptor was identified in a woman in her 30s who had recovered from COVID-19.

The CDR3 reads CASSEAPRLAGGLSYNSPLHF. The CDR3 bases are TGTGCCAGCAGCGAAGCCCCTCGGTTGGCCGGCGGACTCTCCTATAATTCACCCCTCCACTTT. The chain links TRBV7-6 to TRBJ1-6; D gene unclear. Germline CDR1 reads SGHVS; CDR2 reads FNYEAQ. The V and J ends lost 5 bases and 0 bases respectively, with 26 bases between them. This CDR3 spans 21 amino acids.